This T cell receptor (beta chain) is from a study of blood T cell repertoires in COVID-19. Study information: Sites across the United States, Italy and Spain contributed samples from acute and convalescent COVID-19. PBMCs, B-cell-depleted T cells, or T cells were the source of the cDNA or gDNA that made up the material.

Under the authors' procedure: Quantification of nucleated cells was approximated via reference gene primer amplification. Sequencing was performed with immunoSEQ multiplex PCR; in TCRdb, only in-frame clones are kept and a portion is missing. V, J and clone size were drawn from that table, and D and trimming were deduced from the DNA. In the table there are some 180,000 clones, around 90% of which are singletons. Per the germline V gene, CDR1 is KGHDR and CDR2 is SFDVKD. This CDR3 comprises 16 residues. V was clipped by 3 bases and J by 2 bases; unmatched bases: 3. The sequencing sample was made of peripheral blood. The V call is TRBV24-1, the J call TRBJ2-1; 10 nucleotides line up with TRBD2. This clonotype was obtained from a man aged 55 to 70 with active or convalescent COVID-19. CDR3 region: CATSDGSGGAYNEQFF. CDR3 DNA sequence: TGTGCCACCAGTGATGGAAGCGGGGGGGCCTACAATGAGCAGTTCTTC.